The 30 T cell receptor beta chains presented below share a single source sample, sequenced in a study of shared clonotypes between healthy human individuals. Repertoires were generated with immunoSEQ multiplex PCR, while TCRdb's copy carries only in-frame clones and drops some. Among 2 million or so clones listed, about 95% were seen once. Terminally differentiated effector memory CD45RA+ cells were excluded by CCR7 positive selection of CD45RO-negative cells. Sequenced: naive CD8+ T cells sorted from blood. Receptors were obtained from a man between 18 and 35 years old in good health.

This sequence joins TRBV4-1 and TRBJ2-5; D perhaps matches TRBD2 (6 bases). Looked up from germline, CDR1 is MGHRA and CDR2 is YSYEKL. There are 15 residues in the CDR3. Trimming shortened V by 1 base and J by 3 bases, and 12 bases separated the two germline ends. The CDR3 spells CASSQGFREEETQYF. CDR3 bases: TGCGCCAGCAGCCAAGGATTCAGGGAGGAAGAGACCCAGTACTTC.

CDR3 bases: TGTGCCAGCAGTTTAATGGGGGCCGGGGAGCTGTTTTTT. Its protein product is CASSLMGAGELFF. The genes are TRBV28 and TRBJ2-2; the D gene could be TRBD1 or TRBD2 (5 bases each). Germline V gene sequence: CDR1 MDHEN, CDR2 SYDVKM. CDR3 length: 13 amino acids. The V and J ends lost 2 bases and 6 bases respectively, with 7 bases between them. Full variable domain (outside the CDR3, taken from reference TRBV28 and TRBJ2-2): DVKVTQSSRYLVKRTGEKVFLECVQDMDHENMFWYRQDPGLGLRLIYFSYDVKMKEKGDIPEGYSVSREKKERFSLILESASTNQTSMYLCASSLMGAGELFFGEGSRLTVL.

The V call is TRBV4-3, the J call TRBJ1-3, with D maybe TRBD1 (5 bases). The CDR3 has 15 amino acids. The germline V gene has CDR1 LGHNA and CDR2 YSLEER. V lost 0 bases to trimming and J lost 1 base, with 7 bases between them. The CDR3 loop reads CASSQESGSGNTIYF. DNA for the CDR3: TGCGCCAGCAGCCAAGAATCAGGGTCTGGAAACACCATATATTTT.

The chain's CDR3 is CASSYALVGAGGAVTDTQYF. The CDR3 DNA sequence: TGTGCCAGCAGCTATGCCTTGGTCGGGGCAGGGGGCGCCGTGACAGATACGCAGTATTTT. The V and J genes are TRBV7-8 and TRBJ2-3, with 8 bases matching TRBD1. CDR1 is SGHVS, CDR2 FQNEAQ, per germline. The CDR3 runs 20 residues. Losses at the gene ends were 4 bases for V and 3 bases for J; bases not matched to a gene: 21. Drawing the rest from reference TRBV7-8 and TRBJ2-3, the complete variable domain is GAGVSQSPRYKVAKRGQDVALRCDPISGHVSLFWYQQALGQGPEFLTYFQNEAQLDKSGLPSDRFFAERPEGSVSTLKIQRTQQEDSAVYLCASSYALVGAGGAVTDTQYFGPGTRLTVL.

This chain links TRBV15 with TRBJ1-1; 7 bases line up with TRBD1. Germline CDR1 is LNHNV and CDR2 is YYDKDF (reference sequence). The CDR3 length is 19 residues. J was trimmed by 3 bases and V by 4 bases; bases with no gene match: 20. The CDR3 DNA reads TGTGCCACCAGCATGGGACAGCCAGCCGAACGCGAGGGGCACACTGAAGCTTTCTTT. Translating it yields CATSMGQPAEREGHTEAFF.

CDR3: CASSLGAGIAYNSPLHF. CDR3 nucleotides: TGTGCCAGCAGCTTGGGGGCGGGGATCGCCTATAATTCACCCCTCCACTTT. This chain joins TRBV5-6 and TRBJ1-6; no reliable D call. CDR1 and CDR2 (germline): SGHDT, YYEEEE. V dropped 0 bases and J dropped 2 bases, with 12 bases sitting between them. The CDR3 covers 17 residues.

V gene TRBV2 combines with J gene TRBJ2-3; the D is unclear. This CDR3 region has 10 residues. CDR1 and CDR2 (germline): SNHLY, FYNNEI. V was pared by 4 bases and J by 4 bases, with 0 bases between. The CDR3 spells CASSADTQYF. The CDR3 DNA sequence: TGTGCCAGCAGTGCAGATACGCAGTATTTT.

J is TRBJ2-3 and V is TRBV4-1; perhaps TRBD2 as D (5 bases). There are 14 residues in the CDR3. V was trimmed by 1 base and J by 6 bases, leaving 11 bases between them. Germline values: CDR1 MGHRA, CDR2 YSYEKL. The CDR3 region has the DNA TGCGCCAGCAGCCAAGTTGGGGAGTGGGATACGCAGTATTTT. It codes for CASSQVGEWDTQYF.

The V and J genes are TRBV11-2 and TRBJ2-2; 8 bases map to TRBD2. The germline CDR1 and CDR2 sequences are SGHAT and FQNNGV. Germline trimming cut 3 bases from V and 5 bases from J; bases unmatched to any gene: 11. This CDR3 has 17 amino acids. For the CDR3, the DNA is TGTGCCAGCAGCTTTCCGAAGCGGGAGATTGATACCGGGGAGCTGTTTTTT. It is translated as CASSFPKREIDTGELFF.

The gene calls are TRBV27 and TRBJ2-5; unclear D gene. CDR1 is MNHEY, CDR2 SMNVEV, per germline (reference sequence). The V end was cut by 0 bases, the J end by 4 bases, with 6 bases between. This CDR3 is 13 amino acids long. CDR3 amino acids: CASSLSGPETQYF. For the CDR3, the DNA is TGTGCCAGCAGTTTATCAGGGCCAGAGACCCAGTACTTC.

Details on this clone: Other DNA sequences of this sample code for an identical CDR3. This chain links TRBV7-9 with TRBJ1-6, with D tentatively TRBD1 (5 bases). The germline V gene encodes CDR1 SEHNR and CDR2 FQNEAQ (reference sequence). V was trimmed by 3 bases and J by 3 bases, leaving 6 bases between them. This CDR3 is built from 14 residues. The CDR3 DNA follows: TGTGCCAGCAGCTTGACAGACTATAATTCACCCCTCCACTTT. Amino acids: CASSLTDYNSPLHF.

This chain uses TRBV29-1 with TRBJ2-7, with 11 bases fitting TRBD2. Trimming removed 6 bases from V and 0 bases from J; junction bases left unmatched: 4. This CDR3 spans 14 amino acids. Looked up from germline, CDR1 is SQVTM and CDR2 is ANQGSEA. Here the CDR3 DNA reads TGCAGCGTAAGGGGACTAGCGGACTCCTACGAGCAGTACTTC. It is translated as CSVRGLADSYEQYF.

The chain is built from TRBV27 and TRBJ2-3; maybe TRBD2 (5 bases). The V and J ends lost 6 bases and 4 bases respectively, with 14 bases between them. CDR1 and CDR2 from the germline V gene are MNHEY and SMNVEV (reference sequence). This CDR3 is 14 amino acids long. CDR3 loop: CASRSLVKADTQYF. CDR3 nucleotide sequence: TGTGCCAGCAGGTCACTAGTGAAGGCAGATACGCAGTATTTT.

The CDR3: CASSLGGVGNYGYTF. The DNA of the CDR3 is TGTGCCAGCAGTCTCGGGGGAGTGGGTAACTATGGCTACACCTTC. The V gene is TRBV7-9, the J gene TRBJ1-2; tentatively, D is TRBD1 (5 bases). Germline V gene sequence: CDR1 SEHNR, CDR2 FQNEAQ (reference sequence). This CDR3 is built from 15 residues. Trimming shortened V by 6 bases and J by 1 base, and 15 bases separated the two germline ends.

On this clone itself: The junction shows a germline mismatch at one end, possibly a read error. J is TRBJ2-7 and V is TRBV7-2, with 12 bases aligning to TRBD2. CDR3 length: 14 residues. CDR1 and CDR2 from the germline V gene are SGHTA and FQGNSA. Here the CDR3 reads CASSLAGGGNEQYF. As DNA, the CDR3 is TGTGCCAGCAGCCTAGCGGGAGGGGGTAACGAGCAGTACTTC.

With respect to this clone: At one of its ends the junction is not consistent with the germline gene, which may arise from a read error. The gene calls are TRBV7-9 and TRBJ2-7; no definite D call. Per germline, CDR1 SEHNR and CDR2 FQNEAQ (reference sequence). The CDR3 has 12 residues. The CDR3 is CASSLGSFEQYF. The CDR3 DNA is TGTGCCAGCAGCTTGGGATCCTTCGAGCAGTACTTC.

The rearrangement joins TRBV9 to TRBJ2-3, with D unresolved. CDR1 is SGDLS and CDR2 is YYNGEE in the germline V gene. The CDR3 length is 15 residues. The V end was cut by 3 bases, the J end by 0 bases, with 11 bases between. For the CDR3, the DNA is TGTGCCAGCAGCGCCGCCGTTATCAGCACAGATACGCAGTATTTT. Translated: CASSAAVISTDTQYF.

The rearrangement uses TRBV6-1 and TRBJ2-2, with unresolved D. V lost 7 bases to trimming and J lost 2 bases, with 11 bases between them. CDR3 size: 14 residues. Germline-derived CDR1 and CDR2 are MNHNS and SASEGT. The CDR3 loop is CASTPEINTGELFF. The CDR3 DNA sequence: TGTGCCAGCACTCCGGAGATAAACACCGGGGAGCTGTTTTTT.

The rearrangement joins TRBV6-1 to TRBJ1-4, with D tentatively TRBD1 (6 bases). With 6 bases removed from V and 12 bases from J, the gap between germline ends came to 14 bases. The CDR3 sequence is 12 residues long. Germline CDR1 is MNHNS and CDR2 is SASEGT. This CDR3 reads CASRTTKGELFF. The CDR3 nucleotides are TGTGCCAGCAGGACGACTAAGGGGGAACTGTTTTTT.

This rearrangement joins TRBV27 to TRBJ2-7; a possible D gene is TRBD1 (6 bases). Germline V gene sequence: CDR1 MNHEY, CDR2 SMNVEV (reference sequence). The length of the CDR3 is 13 residues. The ends were cut back, 5 bases at V and 12 bases at J, with 20 bases in the middle. CDR3 bases: TGTGCCAGCAGTCAGGACAGCTCTACTAAGGGGTACTTC. Translated, it gives CASSQDSSTKGYF.

The rearrangement joins TRBV5-1 to TRBJ2-7; TRBD1 matches at 12 bases. This CDR3 comprises 15 residues. J lost 6 bases, V lost 4 bases, and 8 bases had no gene match. Per germline, CDR1 SGHRS and CDR2 YFSETQ. The CDR3 here is CASSLTRDRGREQYF. The CDR3, as DNA: TGCGCCAGCAGCCTAACCCGGGACAGGGGGCGCGAGCAGTACTTC.

The V call is TRBV5-4, the J call TRBJ2-6; D is ambiguous. Trimming took 5 bases from V and 2 from J, leaving 5 bases between them. The CDR3 totals 13 residues. In germline, CDR1 is SGHNT, CDR2 YYREEE (reference sequence). In DNA form, the CDR3 reads TGTGCCAGCAGTAGGGCTGGGGCCAACGTCCTGACTTTC. It specifies CASSRAGANVLTF.

The V gene is TRBV7-6, the J gene TRBJ2-1; no clear D. Between the trimmed V and J ends, which lost 3 bases and 6 bases, there was a span of 12 bases. CDR1 and CDR2 (germline): SGHVS, FNYEAQ. This CDR3 region has 14 residues. CDR3 region: CASSLPAGGNEQFF. CDR3 sequence (DNA): TGTGCCAGCAGCTTGCCCGCAGGTGGCAATGAGCAGTTCTTC.

V gene TRBV28 combines with J gene TRBJ1-1; perhaps TRBD1 as D (6 bases). Germline V gene data show CDR1 as MDHEN and CDR2 as SYDVKM. This CDR3 has 13 residues. Trimming cost V 6 bases and J 5 bases, with 13 bases left between them. CDR3 residues: CASRPRGGTEAFF. The CDR3 nucleotides are TGTGCCAGCAGGCCAAGGGGGGGGACTGAAGCTTTCTTT. Supplemented by reference TRBV28 and TRBJ1-1, the full variable domain reads DVKVTQSSRYLVKRTGEKVFLECVQDMDHENMFWYRQDPGLGLRLIYFSYDVKMKEKGDIPEGYSVSREKKERFSLILESASTNQTSMYLCASRPRGGTEAFFGQGTRLTVV.

The chain uses TRBV7-8 and TRBJ2-7; 11 nucleotides align to TRBD2. Trimming took 7 bases from V and 0 from J; bases not matched to a gene: 14. This CDR3 spans 18 amino acids. Germline V gene data show CDR1 as SGHVS and CDR2 as FQNEAQ. The CDR3 DNA reads as TGTGCCAGCAACGAGGGGGTAGCGGGAGGGCTCCTCTCCTACGAGCAGTACTTC. As protein: CASNEGVAGGLLSYEQYF.

In regard to this clone: This may be a read error, as it is one base from a much larger clone. The same CDR3 arises from other DNA sequences in this sample as well. The V and J genes are TRBV13 and TRBJ2-6; no firm D call. Between the trimmed V and J ends, which lost 1 base and 2 bases, there was a span of 0 bases. There are 13 residues in the CDR3. Per the germline V gene, CDR1 is PRHDT and CDR2 is FYEKMQ (reference sequence). CDR3 sequence: CASSLAGANVLTF. The CDR3 DNA is TGTGCCAGCAGCTTAGCTGGGGCCAACGTCCTGACTTTC.

The chain recombines TRBV4-3 with TRBJ1-1; unclear D gene. Trimming cost V 3 bases and J 3 bases, with 14 bases left between them. Germline assignment: CDR1 LGHNA and CDR2 YSLEER. The CDR3 loop spans 15 amino acids. The chain's CDR3 is CASSQIGIGHTEAFF. The CDR3 DNA follows: TGCGCCAGCAGCCAGATAGGTATTGGGCACACTGAAGCTTTCTTT.

V usage is TRBV7-3 and J usage is TRBJ2-7; 9 positions match TRBD1. Germline V gene lookup returns CDR1 SGHTA and CDR2 FQGTGA. The CDR3 runs to 13 residues. J gave up 6 bases and V 5 bases, and 5 bases lay outside the gene matches. The CDR3: CASSAGTGSEQYF. CDR3 sequence (DNA): TGTGCCAGCAGCGCCGGGACAGGGTCCGAGCAGTACTTC.

The sample holds one count of this clone. The J gene is TRBJ2-7, the V gene TRBV7-9; 9 positions match TRBD2. The CDR3 is 15 amino acids. V shed 2 bases and J 4 bases; nucleotides not matched to a gene: 6. In germline, CDR1 is SEHNR, CDR2 FQNEAQ (reference sequence). In DNA, the CDR3 is TGTGCCAGCAGCTTACCCCTGACTAGCGGATACGAGCAGTACTTC. This encodes CASSLPLTSGYEQYF.

As concerns this clone: Germline and junction disagree at one end, which may indicate a read error. The chain has TRBV7-7 and TRBJ1-1; D is possibly TRBD1 (5 bases). There are 18 residues in the CDR3. CDR1 SSHAT and CDR2 FNYEAQ come from the germline V gene (reference sequence). CDR3 sequence reads: CASSFIVRVQTLNTEAFF. CDR3 sequence (DNA): TGTGCTAGCAGCTTCATTGTCAGGGTCCAAACACTTAACACTGAAGCTTTCTTT.